This T cell receptor beta chain stems from a study of shared T cell receptors in the human thymus. The assay was immunoSEQ multiplex PCR, and TCRdb's table has in-frame clones only and misses some. The table shows about 730,000 clones, with roughly 85% occurring only once. The CDR3 sequence is 19 residues long. CDR1 is SGDLS, CDR2 YYNGEE, per germline. V lost 0 bases and J lost 4; bases outside the gene matches: 13. There are a few counts of this clone. These same records also appear under a second study, on human thymus T cells. That paper adds: V and J gene usage appeared biased in thymic and blood repertoires. In unrelated individuals, thymic repertoires overlapped highly, according to related research.

Sequencing was carried out using thymocytes. The rearrangement joins TRBV9 to TRBJ2-1, with TRBD2 matching 10 bases. This sequence was found in a girl under three years old with a congenital heart defect. CDR3 protein: CASSVEASGGPELYNEQFF. The DNA of the CDR3 is TGTGCCAGCAGCGTAGAGGCTAGCGGGGGCCCTGAGCTGTACAATGAGCAGTTCTTC.